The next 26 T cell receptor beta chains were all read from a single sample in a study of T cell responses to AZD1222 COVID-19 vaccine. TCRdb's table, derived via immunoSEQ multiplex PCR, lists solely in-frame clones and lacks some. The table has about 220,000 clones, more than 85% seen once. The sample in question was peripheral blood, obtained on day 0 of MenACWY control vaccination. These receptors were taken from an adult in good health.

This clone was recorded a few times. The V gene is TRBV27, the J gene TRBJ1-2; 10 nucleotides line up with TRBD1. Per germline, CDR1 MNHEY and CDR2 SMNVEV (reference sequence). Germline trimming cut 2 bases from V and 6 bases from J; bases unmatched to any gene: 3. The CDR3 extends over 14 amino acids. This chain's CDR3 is CASSLRDRGHGYTF. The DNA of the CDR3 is TGTGCCAGCAGTTTAAGGGACAGGGGCCATGGCTACACCTTC.

This CDR3 is CASSQGAQGASGYTF. Here the CDR3 DNA reads TGTGCCAGCAGCCAAGGAGCCCAGGGGGCAAGTGGCTACACCTTC. The chain has TRBV4-2 and TRBJ1-2, with 8 bases lining up with TRBD1. V dropped 1 base and J dropped 7; count of bases not matched to a gene: 8. Germline CDR1 reads LGHNA; CDR2 reads YNFKEQ. The length of the CDR3 is 15 residues.

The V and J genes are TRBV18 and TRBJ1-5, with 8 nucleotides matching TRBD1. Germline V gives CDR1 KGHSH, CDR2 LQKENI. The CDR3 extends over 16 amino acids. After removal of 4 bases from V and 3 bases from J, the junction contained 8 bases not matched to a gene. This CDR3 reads CASSLSGQGTNQPQHF. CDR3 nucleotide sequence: TGTGCCAGCTCACTCTCAGGACAGGGTACCAATCAGCCCCAGCATTTT. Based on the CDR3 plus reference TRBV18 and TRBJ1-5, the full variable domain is NAGVMQNPRHLVRRRGQEARLRCSPMKGHSHVYWYRQLPEEGLKFMVYLQKENIIDESGMPKERFSAEFPKEGPSILRIQQVVRGDSAAYFCASSLSGQGTNQPQHFGDGTRLSIL.

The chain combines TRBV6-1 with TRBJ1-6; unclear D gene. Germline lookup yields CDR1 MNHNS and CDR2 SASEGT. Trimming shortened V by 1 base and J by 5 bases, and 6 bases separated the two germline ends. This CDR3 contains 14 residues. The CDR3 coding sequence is TGTGCCAGCAGTGAAGTAGTCAATAATTCACCCCTCCACTTT. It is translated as CASSEVVNNSPLHF.

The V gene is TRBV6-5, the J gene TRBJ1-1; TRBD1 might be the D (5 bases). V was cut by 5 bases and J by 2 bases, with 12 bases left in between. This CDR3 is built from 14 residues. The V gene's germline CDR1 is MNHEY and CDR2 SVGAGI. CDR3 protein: CASSKLTENTEAFF. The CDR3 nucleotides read TGTGCCAGCAGTAAACTGACAGAAAACACTGAAGCTTTCTTT.

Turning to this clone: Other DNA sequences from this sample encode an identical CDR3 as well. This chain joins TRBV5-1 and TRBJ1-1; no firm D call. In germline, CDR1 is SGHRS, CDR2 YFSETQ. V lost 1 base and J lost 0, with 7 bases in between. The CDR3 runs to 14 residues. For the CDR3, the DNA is TGCGCCAGCAGCTTGCAAGGAATGAACACTGAAGCTTTCTTT. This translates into CASSLQGMNTEAFF.

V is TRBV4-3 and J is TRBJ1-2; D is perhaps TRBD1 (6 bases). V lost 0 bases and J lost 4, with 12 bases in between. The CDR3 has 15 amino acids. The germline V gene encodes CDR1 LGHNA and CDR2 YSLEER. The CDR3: CASSQEDGGSYGYTF. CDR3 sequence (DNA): TGCGCCAGCAGCCAAGAAGACGGGGGCAGCTATGGCTACACCTTC.

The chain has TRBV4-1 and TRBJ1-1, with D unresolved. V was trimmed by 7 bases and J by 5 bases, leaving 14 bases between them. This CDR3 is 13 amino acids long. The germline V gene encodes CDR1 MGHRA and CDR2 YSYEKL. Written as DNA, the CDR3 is TGCGCCAGCACGACGCCAAAGAAAACTGAAGCTTTCTTT. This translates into CASTTPKKTEAFF.

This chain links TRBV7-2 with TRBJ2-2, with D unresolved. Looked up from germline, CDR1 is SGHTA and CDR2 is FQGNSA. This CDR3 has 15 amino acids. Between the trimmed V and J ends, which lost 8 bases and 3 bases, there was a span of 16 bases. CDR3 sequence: CASQKSQTYTGELFF. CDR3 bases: TGTGCCAGCCAGAAGTCCCAGACATACACCGGGGAGCTGTTTTTT. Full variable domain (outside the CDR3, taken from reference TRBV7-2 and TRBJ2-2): GAGVSQSPSNKVTEKGKDVELRCDPISGHTALYWYRQSLGQGLEFLIYFQGNSAPDKSGLPSDRFSAERTGGSVSTLTIQRTQQEDSAVYLCASQKSQTYTGELFFGEGSRLTVL.

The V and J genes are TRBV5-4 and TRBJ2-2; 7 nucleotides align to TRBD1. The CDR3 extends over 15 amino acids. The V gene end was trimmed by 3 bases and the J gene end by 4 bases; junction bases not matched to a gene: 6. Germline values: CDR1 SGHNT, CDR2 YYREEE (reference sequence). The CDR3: CASSSGTAITGELFF. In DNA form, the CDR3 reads TGTGCCAGCAGCTCCGGGACAGCCATCACCGGGGAGCTGTTTTTT.

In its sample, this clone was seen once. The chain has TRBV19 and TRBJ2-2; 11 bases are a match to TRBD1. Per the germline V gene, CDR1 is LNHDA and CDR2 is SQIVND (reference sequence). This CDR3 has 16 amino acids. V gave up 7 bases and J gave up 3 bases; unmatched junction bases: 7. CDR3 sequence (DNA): TGTGCCAGTACCCCGGACAGGGGGCTTGACACCGGGGAGCTGTTTTTT. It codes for CASTPDRGLDTGELFF.

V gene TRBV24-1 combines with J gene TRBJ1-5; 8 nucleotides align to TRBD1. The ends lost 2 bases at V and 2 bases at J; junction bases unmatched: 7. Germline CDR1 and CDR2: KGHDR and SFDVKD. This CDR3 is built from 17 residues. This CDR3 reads CATSDYLDRVGNQPQHF. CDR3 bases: TGTGCCACCAGTGATTACCTGGACAGGGTAGGCAATCAGCCCCAGCATTTT.

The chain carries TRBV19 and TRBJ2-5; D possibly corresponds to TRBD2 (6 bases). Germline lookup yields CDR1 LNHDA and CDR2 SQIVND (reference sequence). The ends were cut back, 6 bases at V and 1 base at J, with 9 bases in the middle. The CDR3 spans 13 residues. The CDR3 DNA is TGTGCCAGTAGCAGGGACTTCCAAGAGACCCAGTACTTC. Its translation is CASSRDFQETQYF.

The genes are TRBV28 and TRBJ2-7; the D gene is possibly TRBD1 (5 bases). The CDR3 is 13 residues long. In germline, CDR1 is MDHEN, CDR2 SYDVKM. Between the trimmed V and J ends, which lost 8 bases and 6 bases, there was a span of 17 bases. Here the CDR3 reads CASHPAGFFEQYF. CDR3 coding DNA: TGTGCCAGCCACCCGGCAGGGTTTTTCGAGCAGTACTTC.

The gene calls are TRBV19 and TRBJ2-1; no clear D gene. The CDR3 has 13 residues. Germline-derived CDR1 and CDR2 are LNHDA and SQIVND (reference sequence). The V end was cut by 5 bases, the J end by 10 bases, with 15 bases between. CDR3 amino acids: CASSPPGVHEQFF. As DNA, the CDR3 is TGTGCCAGTAGTCCTCCTGGGGTTCACGAGCAGTTCTTC.

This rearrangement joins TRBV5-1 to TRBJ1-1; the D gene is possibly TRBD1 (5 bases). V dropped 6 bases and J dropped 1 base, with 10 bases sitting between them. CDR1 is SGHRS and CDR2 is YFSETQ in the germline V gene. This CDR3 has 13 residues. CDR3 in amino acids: CASTVTENTEAFF. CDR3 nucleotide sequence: TGCGCCAGCACCGTGACAGAGAACACTGAAGCTTTCTTT.

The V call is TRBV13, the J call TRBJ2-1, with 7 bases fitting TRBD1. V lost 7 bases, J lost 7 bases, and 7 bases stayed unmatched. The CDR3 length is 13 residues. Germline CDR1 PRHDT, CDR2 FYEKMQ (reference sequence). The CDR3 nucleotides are TGTGCCAGCATGAGGGGGCTAGGGAATGAGCAGTTCTTC. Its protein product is CASMRGLGNEQFF.

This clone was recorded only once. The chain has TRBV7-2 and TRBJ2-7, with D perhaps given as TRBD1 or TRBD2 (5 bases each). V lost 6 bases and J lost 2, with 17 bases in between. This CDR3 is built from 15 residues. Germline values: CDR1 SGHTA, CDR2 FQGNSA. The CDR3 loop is CASSLGVDWTYEQYF. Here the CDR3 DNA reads TGTGCCAGCAGTTTGGGGGTTGATTGGACCTACGAGCAGTACTTC.

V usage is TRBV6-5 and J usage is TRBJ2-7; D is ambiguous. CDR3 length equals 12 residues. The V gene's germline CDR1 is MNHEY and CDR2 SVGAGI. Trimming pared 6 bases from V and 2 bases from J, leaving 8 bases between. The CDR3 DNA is TGTGCCAGCAGGGAGTTCCCCTACGAGCAGTACTTC. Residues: CASREFPYEQYF.

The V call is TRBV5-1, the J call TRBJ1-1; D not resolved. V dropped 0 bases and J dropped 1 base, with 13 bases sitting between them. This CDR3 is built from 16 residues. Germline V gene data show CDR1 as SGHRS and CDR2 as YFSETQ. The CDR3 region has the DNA TGCGCCAGCAGCTTGGATGTCCGCGGTGGGAACACTGAAGCTTTCTTT. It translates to CASSLDVRGGNTEAFF.

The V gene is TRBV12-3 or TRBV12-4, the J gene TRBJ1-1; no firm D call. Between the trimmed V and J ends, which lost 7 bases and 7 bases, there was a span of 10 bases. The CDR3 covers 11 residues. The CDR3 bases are TGTGCCAGCACCCCGGGAGTTGAAGCTTTCTTT. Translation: CASTPGVEAFF.

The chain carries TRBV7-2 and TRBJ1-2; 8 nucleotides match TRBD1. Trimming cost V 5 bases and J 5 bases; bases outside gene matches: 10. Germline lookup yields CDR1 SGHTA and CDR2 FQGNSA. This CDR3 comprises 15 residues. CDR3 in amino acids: CASSPSPQGAYGYTF. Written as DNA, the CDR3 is TGTGCCAGCAGCCCTAGCCCCCAGGGGGCATATGGCTACACCTTC.

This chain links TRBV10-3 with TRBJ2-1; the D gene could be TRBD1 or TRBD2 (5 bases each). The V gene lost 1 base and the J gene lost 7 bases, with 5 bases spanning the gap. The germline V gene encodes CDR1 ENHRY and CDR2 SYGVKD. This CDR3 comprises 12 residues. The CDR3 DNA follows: TGTGCCATCAGTGAGTGGGGGAATGAGCAGTTCTTC. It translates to CAISEWGNEQFF.

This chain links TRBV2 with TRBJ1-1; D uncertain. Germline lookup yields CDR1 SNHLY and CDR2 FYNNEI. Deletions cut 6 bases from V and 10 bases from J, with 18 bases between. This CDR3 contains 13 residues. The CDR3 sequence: CASSASPVGRAFF. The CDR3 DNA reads TGTGCCAGCAGCGCCAGCCCAGTCGGGAGAGCTTTCTTT. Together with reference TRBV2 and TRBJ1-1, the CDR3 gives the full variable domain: EPEVTQTPSHQVTQMGQEVILRCVPISNHLYFYWYRQILGQKVEFLVSFYNNEISEKSEIFDDQFSVERPDGSNFTLKIRSTKLEDSAMYFCASSASPVGRAFFGQGTRLTVV.

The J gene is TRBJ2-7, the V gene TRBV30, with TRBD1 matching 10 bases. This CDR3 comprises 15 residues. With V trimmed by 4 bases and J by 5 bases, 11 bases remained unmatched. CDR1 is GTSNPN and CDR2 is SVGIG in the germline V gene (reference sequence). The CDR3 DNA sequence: TGTGCCTGGACCCCCCCGGACAGGGGGTTCAACGAGCAGTACTTC. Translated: CAWTPPDRGFNEQYF.

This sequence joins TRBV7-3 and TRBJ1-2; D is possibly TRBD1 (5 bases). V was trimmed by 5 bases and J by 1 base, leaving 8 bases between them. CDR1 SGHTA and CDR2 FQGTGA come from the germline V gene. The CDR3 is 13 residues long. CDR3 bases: TGTGCCAGCAGCCGAGGGGTTAACTATGGCTACACCTTC. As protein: CASSRGVNYGYTF.